Presented here are 9 T cell receptor beta chains from one specimen sequenced in a study of T cell clonality in common variable immunodeficiency. Clones were read by immunoSEQ multiplex PCR, and TCRdb kept only the in-frame ones, dropping some. The specimen has tens of thousands of clones, none found just once. The sample taken for sequencing was peripheral blood mononuclear cells. The receptors come from a person aged 18 to 70 in good health.

Many counts were recorded for this clone. The read terminates 3 residues ahead of where the CDR3 ends, so the germline J gene completes it. The V gene is TRBV6-4, the J gene TRBJ1-1; 10 bases map to TRBD1. This CDR3 region has 19 residues. Germline lookup yields CDR1 MRHNA and CDR2 SNTAGT. The V segment lost 2 bases and the J segment 1 base; nucleotides outside the gene matches: 13. The CDR3 loop is CASSDGGQGRRGKNTEAFF. CDR3 DNA, as far as it was read: TGTGCCAGCAGTGACGGGGGACAGGGGCGACGGGGGAAGAACACTGAA.

Ten or more counts support this clone. The sequenced fragment ends 3 residues before the CDR3 boundary, so the rest is inferred from the germline J gene. V is TRBV4-2 and J is TRBJ1-4; 10 bases are a match to TRBD1. The length of the CDR3 is 15 residues. CDR1 LGHNA and CDR2 YNFKEQ come from the germline V gene. V shed 4 bases, J shed 8 bases, and the junction held 7 bases outside the gene matches. CDR3 DNA (partial): TGTGCCAGCAGCCCCACCGGGACAGGGGTCGAAAAA. It is translated as CASSPTGTGVEK. The whole CDR3 protein is CASSPTGTGVEKLFF.

This clone was seen ten or more times. From the germline J gene comes the end of the CDR3, since the read stops 3 residues before it. The rearrangement uses TRBV6-4 and TRBJ2-7; weak D call: TRBD2 (5 bases). Germline V gene data show CDR1 as MRHNA and CDR2 as SNTAGT. The length of the CDR3 is 14 residues. V was clipped by 4 bases and J by 0 bases, with 10 bases between them. The CDR3 reads CASSVSASSYEQYF. The part of the CDR3 DNA that was read is TGTGCCAGCAGTGTTAGCGCGAGCTCCTACGAG.

This clone was counted at least ten times. The observed sequence ends 3 residues before the CDR3 terminus, with the missing tail filled in from the germline J gene. V is TRBV20-1 and J is TRBJ2-3; 14 bases agree with TRBD2. V lost 6 bases and J lost 1; bases outside the gene matches: 12. The CDR3 runs 18 residues. Germline V gene sequence: CDR1 DFQATT, CDR2 SNEGSKA (reference sequence). CDR3 bases read: TGCAGTGCCAGGACTAGCGGGGGGCGAACTGGCGGCACAGATACG. It codes for CSARTSGGRTGGTDT. The CDR3 reads in full as CSARTSGGRTGGTDTQYF.

This clone was detected many times. The DNA ends 3 residues before the CDR3 does, and the rest of the CDR3 is filled in from the germline J gene. The V call is TRBV5-4, the J call TRBJ2-7; possible D gene TRBD2, 5 bases. Trimming removed 4 bases from V and 2 bases from J, with 16 bases in between. This CDR3 region has 15 residues. The germline V gene has CDR1 SGHNT and CDR2 YYREEE (reference sequence). The CDR3 spells CASSPSGAATYEQYF. The DNA read from the CDR3 is TGTGCCAGCAGCCCCTCTGGAGCGGCCACCTACGAG.

This clone was detected ten times or more. The DNA read from the CDR3 is TGTGCCAGCAGCATGACAGGGTCGGAGACC. Its protein is CASSMTGSET. The entire CDR3 reads CASSMTGSETQYF. The J gene is TRBJ2-5, the V gene TRBV5-6, with 7 bases matching TRBD1. The sequenced fragment ends 3 residues before the CDR3 boundary, so the rest is inferred from the germline J gene. CDR3 length equals 13 residues. Looked up from germline, CDR1 is SGHDT and CDR2 is YYEEEE. V was clipped by 4 bases and J by 5 bases; unmatched bases: 5.

This clone showed up many times. The sequence runs out 3 residues before the end of the CDR3; the remainder is reconstructed from the germline J gene. The chain joins TRBV6-2 or TRBV6-3 to TRBJ2-7, with 9 bases fitting TRBD2. Germline CDR1 is MNHEY and CDR2 is SVGEGT. V lost 5 bases and J lost 2; bases outside the gene matches: 10. The length of the CDR3 is 16 residues. This CDR3 reads CASSVGLRGGPYEQYF. Partial CDR3 DNA: TGTGCCAGCAGTGTAGGACTGCGGGGGGGCCCCTACGAG.

This clone was picked up many times. The CDR3 end lies 3 residues beyond the end of the read and is filled in from the germline J gene. V and J are TRBV5-6 and TRBJ2-7; 8 bases line up with TRBD1. The junction had 6 bases not matched to a gene; V was cut back by 4 bases and J by 3 bases. Germline loops: CDR1 SGHDT, CDR2 YYEEEE. This CDR3 has 14 residues. This chain's CDR3 is CASSPTGGYYEQYF. The sequenced CDR3 bases are TGTGCCAGCAGCCCCACAGGGGGATACTACGAG.

This clone was seen at least ten times. Read sequence stops 3 residues before the CDR3 end, and the germline J gene provides the missing end. The V call is TRBV5-1, the J call TRBJ2-7, with 7 bases fitting TRBD2. CDR3 length equals 11 residues. With 4 bases clipped from V and 5 bases from J, the junction kept 0 bases outside the gene matches. Germline V lookup: CDR1 SGHRS, CDR2 YFSETQ. The CDR3 protein is CASSLADEQYF. CDR3 DNA, as far as it was read: TGCGCCAGCAGCCTAGCGGACGAG.